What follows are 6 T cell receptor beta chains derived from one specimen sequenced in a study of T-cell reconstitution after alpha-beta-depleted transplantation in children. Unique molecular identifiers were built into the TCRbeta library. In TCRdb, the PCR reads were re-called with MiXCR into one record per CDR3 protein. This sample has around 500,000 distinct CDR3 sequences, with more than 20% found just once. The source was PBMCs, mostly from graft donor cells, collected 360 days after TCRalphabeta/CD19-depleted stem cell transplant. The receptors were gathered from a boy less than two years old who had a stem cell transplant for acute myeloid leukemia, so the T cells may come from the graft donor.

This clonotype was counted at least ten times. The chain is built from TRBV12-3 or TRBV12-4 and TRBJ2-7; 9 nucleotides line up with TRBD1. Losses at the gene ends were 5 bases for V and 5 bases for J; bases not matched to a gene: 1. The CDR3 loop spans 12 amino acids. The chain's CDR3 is CASSDRGDEQYF. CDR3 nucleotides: TGTGCCAGCAGTGACAGGGGGGACGAGCAGTACTTC.

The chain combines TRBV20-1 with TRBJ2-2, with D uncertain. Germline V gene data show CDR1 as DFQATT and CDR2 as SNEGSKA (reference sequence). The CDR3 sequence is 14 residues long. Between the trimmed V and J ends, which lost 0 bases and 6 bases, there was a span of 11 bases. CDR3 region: CSARDWGEAGELFF. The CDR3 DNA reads TGCAGTGCTAGAGATTGGGGTGAGGCCGGGGAGCTGTTTTTT.

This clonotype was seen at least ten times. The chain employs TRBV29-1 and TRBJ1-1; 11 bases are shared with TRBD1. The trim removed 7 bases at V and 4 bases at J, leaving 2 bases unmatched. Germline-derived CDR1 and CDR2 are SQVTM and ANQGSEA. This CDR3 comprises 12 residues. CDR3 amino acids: CSAGTGGTEAFF. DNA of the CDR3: TGCAGCGCCGGGACAGGGGGCACTGAAGCTTTCTTT.

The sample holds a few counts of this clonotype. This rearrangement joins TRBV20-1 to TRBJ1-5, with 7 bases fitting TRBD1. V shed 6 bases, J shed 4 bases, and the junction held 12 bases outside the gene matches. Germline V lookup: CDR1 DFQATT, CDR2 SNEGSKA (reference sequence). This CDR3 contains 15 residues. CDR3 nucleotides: TGCAGTGCAAGTAGGGACAGAGGTAGAAATCAGCCCCAGCATTTT. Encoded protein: CSASRDRGRNQPQHF.

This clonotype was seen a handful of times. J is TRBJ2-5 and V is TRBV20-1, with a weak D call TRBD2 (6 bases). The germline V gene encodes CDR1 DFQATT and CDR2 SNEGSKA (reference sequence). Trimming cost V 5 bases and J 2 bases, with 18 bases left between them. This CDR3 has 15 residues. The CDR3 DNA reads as TGCAGTGCTTTCTCGATGACTAGGACTCAAGAGACCCAGTACTTC. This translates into CSAFSMTRTQETQYF.

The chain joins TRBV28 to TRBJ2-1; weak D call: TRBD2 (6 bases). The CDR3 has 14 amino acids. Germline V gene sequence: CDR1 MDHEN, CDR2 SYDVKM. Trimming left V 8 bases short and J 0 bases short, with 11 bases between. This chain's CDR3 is CASVGRSSYNEQFF. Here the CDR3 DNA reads TGTGCCAGCGTGGGGAGGAGCTCCTACAATGAGCAGTTCTTC.